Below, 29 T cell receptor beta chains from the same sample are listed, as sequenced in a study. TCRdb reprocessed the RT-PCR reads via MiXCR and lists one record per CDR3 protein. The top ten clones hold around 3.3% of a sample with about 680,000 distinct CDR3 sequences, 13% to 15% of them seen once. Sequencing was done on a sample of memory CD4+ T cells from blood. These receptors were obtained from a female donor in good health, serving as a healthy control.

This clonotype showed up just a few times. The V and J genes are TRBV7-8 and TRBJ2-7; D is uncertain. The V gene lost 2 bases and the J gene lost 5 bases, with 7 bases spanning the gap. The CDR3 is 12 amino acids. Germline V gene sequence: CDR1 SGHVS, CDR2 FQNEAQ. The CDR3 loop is CASSLSPHEQYF. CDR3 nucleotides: TGTGCCAGCAGCTTAAGCCCCCACGAGCAGTACTTC.

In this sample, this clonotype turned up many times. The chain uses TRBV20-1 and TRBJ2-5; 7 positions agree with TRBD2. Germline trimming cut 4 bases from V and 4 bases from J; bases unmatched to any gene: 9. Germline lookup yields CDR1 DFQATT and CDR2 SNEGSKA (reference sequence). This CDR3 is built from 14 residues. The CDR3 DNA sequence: TGCAGTGCTACGGGACTAAGTGGGCCAGAGACCCAGTACTTC. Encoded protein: CSATGLSGPETQYF.

In DNA form, the CDR3 reads TGTGCCAGCAGCTTAAGGACTAGCGGTTTCACAGATACGCAGTATTTT. It yields the protein CASSLRTSGFTDTQYF. The chain links TRBV7-2 to TRBJ2-3, with TRBD2 identical over 10 bases. V shed 2 bases and J 2 bases; nucleotides not matched to a gene: 4. CDR1 is SGHTA and CDR2 is FQGNSA in the germline V gene. CDR3 size: 16 residues.

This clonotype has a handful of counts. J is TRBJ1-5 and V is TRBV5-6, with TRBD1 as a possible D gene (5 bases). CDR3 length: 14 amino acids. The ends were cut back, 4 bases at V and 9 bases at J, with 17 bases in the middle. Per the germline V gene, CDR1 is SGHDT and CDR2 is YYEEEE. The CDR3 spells CASSLRTSGTPQHF. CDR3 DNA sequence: TGTGCCAGCAGCCTACGGACAAGCGGGACGCCCCAGCATTTT.

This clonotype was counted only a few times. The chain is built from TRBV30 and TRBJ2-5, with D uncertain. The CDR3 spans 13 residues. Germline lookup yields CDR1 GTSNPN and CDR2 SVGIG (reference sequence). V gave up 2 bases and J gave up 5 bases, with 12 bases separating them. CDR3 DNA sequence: TGTGCCTGGAGTCTAAACTGGCGGGAGACCCAGTACTTC. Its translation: CAWSLNWRETQYF.

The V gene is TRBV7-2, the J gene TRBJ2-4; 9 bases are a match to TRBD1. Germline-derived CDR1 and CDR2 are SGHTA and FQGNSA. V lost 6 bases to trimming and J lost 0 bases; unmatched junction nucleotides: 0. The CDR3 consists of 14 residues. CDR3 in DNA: TGTGCCAGCAGGGGACAGGGAGCCAAAAACATTCAGTACTTC. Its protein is CASRGQGAKNIQYF. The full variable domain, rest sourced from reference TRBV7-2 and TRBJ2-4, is GAGVSQSPSNKVTEKGKDVELRCDPISGHTALYWYRQSLGQGLEFLIYFQGNSAPDKSGLPSDRFSAERTGGSVSTLTIQRTQQEDSAVYLCASRGQGAKNIQYFGAGTRLSVL.

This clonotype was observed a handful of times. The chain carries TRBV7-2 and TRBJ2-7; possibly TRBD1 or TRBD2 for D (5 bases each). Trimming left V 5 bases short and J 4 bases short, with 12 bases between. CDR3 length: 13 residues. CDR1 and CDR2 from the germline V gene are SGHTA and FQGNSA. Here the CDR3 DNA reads TGTGCCAGCAGCCGCCCGGGACCTTACGAGCAGTACTTC. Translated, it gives CASSRPGPYEQYF.

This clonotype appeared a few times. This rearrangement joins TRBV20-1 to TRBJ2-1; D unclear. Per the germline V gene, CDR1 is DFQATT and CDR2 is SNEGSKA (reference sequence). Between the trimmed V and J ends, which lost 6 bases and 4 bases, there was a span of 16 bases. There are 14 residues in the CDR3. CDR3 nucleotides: TGCAGTGCCCCCTCTAGGTCGGGTTACAATGAGCAGTTCTTC. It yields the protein CSAPSRSGYNEQFF.

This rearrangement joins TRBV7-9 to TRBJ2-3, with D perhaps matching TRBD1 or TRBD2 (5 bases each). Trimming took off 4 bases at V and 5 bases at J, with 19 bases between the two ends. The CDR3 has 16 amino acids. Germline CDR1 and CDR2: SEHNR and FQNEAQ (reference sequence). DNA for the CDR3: TGTGCCAGCAGCTCCGGGACGTCCTCGCTTGGAGATACGCAGTATTTT. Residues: CASSSGTSSLGDTQYF.

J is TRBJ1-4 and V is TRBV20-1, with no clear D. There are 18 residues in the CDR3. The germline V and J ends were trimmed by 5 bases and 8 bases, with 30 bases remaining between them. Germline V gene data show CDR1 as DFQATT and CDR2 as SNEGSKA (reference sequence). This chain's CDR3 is CSAPRFGQLSIDKEKLFF. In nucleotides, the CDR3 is TGCAGTGCTCCCCGGTTCGGGCAGTTATCAATTGATAAAGAAAAACTGTTTTTT.

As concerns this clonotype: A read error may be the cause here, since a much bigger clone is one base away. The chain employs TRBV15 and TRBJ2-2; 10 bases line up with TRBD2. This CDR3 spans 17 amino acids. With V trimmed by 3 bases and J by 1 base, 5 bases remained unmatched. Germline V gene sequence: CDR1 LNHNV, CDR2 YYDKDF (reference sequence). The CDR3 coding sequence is TGTGCCACCAGCAGGAGTCTAGCGGGGGAGAACACCGGGGAGCTGTTTTTT. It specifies CATSRSLAGENTGELFF.

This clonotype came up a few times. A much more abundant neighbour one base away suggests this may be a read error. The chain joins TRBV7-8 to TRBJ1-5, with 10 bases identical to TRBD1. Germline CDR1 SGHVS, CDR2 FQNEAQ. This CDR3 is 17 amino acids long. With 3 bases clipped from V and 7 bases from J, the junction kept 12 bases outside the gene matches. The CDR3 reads CASSFDRGLVFRQPQHF. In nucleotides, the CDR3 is TGTGCCAGCAGCTTCGACAGGGGGCTGGTGTTTAGGCAGCCCCAGCATTTT.

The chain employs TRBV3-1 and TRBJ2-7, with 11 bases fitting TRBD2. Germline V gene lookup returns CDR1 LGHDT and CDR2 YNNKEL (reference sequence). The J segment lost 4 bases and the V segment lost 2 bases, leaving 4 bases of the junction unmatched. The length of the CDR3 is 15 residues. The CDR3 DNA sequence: TGTGCCAGCAGCCAACTAGCGGGAGGATGGTACGAGCAGTACTTC. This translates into CASSQLAGGWYEQYF.

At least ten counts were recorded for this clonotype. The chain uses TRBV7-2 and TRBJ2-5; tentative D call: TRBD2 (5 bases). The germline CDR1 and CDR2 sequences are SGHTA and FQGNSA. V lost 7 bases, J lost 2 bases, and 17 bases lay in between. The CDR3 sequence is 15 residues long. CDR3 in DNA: TGTGCCAGCATGCGGGCTATCGAAATTCAAGAGACCCAGTACTTC. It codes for CASMRAIEIQETQYF. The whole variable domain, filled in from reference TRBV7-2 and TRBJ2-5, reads GAGVSQSPSNKVTEKGKDVELRCDPISGHTALYWYRQSLGQGLEFLIYFQGNSAPDKSGLPSDRFSAERTGGSVSTLTIQRTQQEDSAVYLCASMRAIEIQETQYFGPGTRLLVL.

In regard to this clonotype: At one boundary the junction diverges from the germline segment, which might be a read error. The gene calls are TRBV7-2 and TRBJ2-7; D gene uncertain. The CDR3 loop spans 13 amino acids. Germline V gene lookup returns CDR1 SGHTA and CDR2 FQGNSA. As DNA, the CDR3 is TGTGCCAGCAGCCCCGACCCACATTACGGGCAGTACTTC. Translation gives CASSPDPHYGQYF. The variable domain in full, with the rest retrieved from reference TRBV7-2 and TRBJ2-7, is GAGVSQSPSNKVTEKGKDVELRCDPISGHTALYWYRQSLGQGLEFLIYFQGNSAPDKSGLPSDRFSAERTGGSVSTLTIQRTQQEDSAVYLCASSPDPHYGQYFGPGTRLTVT.

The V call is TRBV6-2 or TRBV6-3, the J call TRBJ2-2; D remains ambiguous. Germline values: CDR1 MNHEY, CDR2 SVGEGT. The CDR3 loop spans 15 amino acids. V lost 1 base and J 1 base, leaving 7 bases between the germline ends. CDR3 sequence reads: CASSYWGRNTGELFF. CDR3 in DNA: TGTGCCAGCAGTTACTGGGGTAGGAACACCGGGGAGCTGTTTTTT.

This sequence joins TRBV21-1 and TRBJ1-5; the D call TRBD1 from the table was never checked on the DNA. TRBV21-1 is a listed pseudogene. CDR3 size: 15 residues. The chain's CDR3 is CASINETGSNQPQHF. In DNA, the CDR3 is TGTGCCAGCATAAACGAGACAGGTAGCAATCAGCCCCAGCATTTT.

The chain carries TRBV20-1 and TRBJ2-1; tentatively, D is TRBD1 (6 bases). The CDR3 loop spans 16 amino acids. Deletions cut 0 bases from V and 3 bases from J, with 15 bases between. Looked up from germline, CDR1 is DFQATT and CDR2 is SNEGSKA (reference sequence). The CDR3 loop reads CSAREPTGKSYNEQFF. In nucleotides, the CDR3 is TGCAGTGCTAGAGAGCCCACAGGGAAAAGCTACAATGAGCAGTTCTTC.

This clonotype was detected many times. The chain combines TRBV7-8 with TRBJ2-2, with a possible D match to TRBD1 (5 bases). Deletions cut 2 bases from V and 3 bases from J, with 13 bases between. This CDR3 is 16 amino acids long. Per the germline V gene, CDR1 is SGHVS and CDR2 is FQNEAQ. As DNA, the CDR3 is TGTGCCAGCAGCTTACATTCAGGGATGGACACCGGGGAGCTGTTTTTT. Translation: CASSLHSGMDTGELFF.

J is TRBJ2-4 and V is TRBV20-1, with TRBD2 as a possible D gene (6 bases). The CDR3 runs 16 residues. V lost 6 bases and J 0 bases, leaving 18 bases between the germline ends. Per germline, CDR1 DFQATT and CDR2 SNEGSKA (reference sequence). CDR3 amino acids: CSARDWMGGAKNIQYF. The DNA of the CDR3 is TGCAGTGCGCGGGATTGGATGGGGGGAGCCAAAAACATTCAGTACTTC.

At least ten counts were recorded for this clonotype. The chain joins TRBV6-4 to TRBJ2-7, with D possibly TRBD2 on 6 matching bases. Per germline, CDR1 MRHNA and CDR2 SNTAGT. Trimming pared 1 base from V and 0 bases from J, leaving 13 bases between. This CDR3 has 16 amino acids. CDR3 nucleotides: TGTGCCAGCAGTGACTGGAGGAGGGTAAGCTCCTACGAGCAGTACTTC. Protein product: CASSDWRRVSSYEQYF.

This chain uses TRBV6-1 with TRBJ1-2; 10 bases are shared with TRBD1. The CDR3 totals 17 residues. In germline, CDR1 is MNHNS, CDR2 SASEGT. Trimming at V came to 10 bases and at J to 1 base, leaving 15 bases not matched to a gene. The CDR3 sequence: CATVSATGTGVNYGYTF. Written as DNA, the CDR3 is TGTGCCACCGTGTCTGCTACCGGGACAGGGGTTAACTATGGCTACACCTTC.

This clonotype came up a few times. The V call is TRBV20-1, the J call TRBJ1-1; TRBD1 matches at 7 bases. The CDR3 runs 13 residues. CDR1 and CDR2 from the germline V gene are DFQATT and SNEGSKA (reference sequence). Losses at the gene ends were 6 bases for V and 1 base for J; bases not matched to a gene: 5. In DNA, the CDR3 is TGCAGTGCCTGGGGACAGACGAACACTGAAGCTTTCTTT. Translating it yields CSAWGQTNTEAFF.

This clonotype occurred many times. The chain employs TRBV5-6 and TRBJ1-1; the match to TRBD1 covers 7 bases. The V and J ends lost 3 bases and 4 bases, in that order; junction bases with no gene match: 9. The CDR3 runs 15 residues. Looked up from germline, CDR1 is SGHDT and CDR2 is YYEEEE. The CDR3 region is CASSSLNRGGTEAFF. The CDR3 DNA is TGTGCCAGCAGCTCCCTTAACAGGGGAGGCACTGAAGCTTTCTTT.

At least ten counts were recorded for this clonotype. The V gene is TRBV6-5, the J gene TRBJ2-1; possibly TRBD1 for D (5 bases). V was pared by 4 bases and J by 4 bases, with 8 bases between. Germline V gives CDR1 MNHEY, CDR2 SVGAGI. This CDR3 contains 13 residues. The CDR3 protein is CASSLDNYNEQFF. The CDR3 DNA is TGTGCCAGCAGTTTGGACAATTACAATGAGCAGTTCTTC.

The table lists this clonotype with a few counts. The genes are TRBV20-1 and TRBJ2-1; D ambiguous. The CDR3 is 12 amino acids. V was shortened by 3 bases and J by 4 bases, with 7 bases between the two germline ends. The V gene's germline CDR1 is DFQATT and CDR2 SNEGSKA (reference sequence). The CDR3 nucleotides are TGCAGTGCTAGGGGTTTTTACAATGAGCAGTTCTTC. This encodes CSARGFYNEQFF.

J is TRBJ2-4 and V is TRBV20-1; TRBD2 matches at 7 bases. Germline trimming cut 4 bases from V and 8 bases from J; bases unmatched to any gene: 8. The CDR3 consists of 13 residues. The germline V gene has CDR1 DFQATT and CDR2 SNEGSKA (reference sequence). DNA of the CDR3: TGCAGTGCTAAGATCTGGGAGGGATACATTCAGTACTTC. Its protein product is CSAKIWEGYIQYF.

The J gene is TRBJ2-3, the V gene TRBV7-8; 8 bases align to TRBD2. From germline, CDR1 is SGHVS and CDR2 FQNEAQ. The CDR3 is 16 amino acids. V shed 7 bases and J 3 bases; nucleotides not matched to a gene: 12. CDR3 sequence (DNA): TGTGCCAGCAAAATCCGGGGGGGGGAGAGGACAGATACGCAGTATTTT. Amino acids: CASKIRGGERTDTQYF. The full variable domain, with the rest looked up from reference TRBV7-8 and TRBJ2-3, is GAGVSQSPRYKVAKRGQDVALRCDPISGHVSLFWYQQALGQGPEFLTYFQNEAQLDKSGLPSDRFFAERPEGSVSTLKIQRTQQEDSAVYLCASKIRGGERTDTQYFGPGTRLTVL.

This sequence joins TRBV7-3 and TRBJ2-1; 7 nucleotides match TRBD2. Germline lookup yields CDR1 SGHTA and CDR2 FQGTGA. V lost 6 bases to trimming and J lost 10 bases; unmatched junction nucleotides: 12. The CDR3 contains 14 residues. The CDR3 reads CASRPGGPSGEQFF. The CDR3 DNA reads TGTGCCAGCAGACCGGGGGGACCCTCCGGAGAGCAGTTCTTC.